This passage covers 23 T cell receptor beta chains from one sample sequenced in a study of T cell responses to AZD1222 COVID-19 vaccine. TCRdb's table, derived via immunoSEQ multiplex PCR, lists solely in-frame clones and lacks some. The sample includes 90,000 to 110,000 clones, 85% to 90% seen only once; the top ten take 2% to 3%. The source was peripheral blood, collected on day 0 of AZD1222 vaccination. Every receptor here comes from an adult in good health.

Comment on this clone: Other DNA sequences in the sample encode the same CDR3. This chain uses TRBV28 with TRBJ2-5; possibly TRBD2 for D (6 bases). The germline gives CDR1 MDHEN, CDR2 SYDVKM. Trimming took 2 bases from V and 4 from J, leaving 8 bases between them. The CDR3 extends over 13 amino acids. CDR3 loop: CASSLGGRETQYF. CDR3 nucleotides: TGTGCCAGCAGTTTAGGGGGGAGAGAGACCCAGTACTTC. The full variable domain, its missing parts supplied by reference TRBV28 and TRBJ2-5, is DVKVTQSSRYLVKRTGEKVFLECVQDMDHENMFWYRQDPGLGLRLIYFSYDVKMKEKGDIPEGYSVSREKKERFSLILESASTNQTSMYLCASSLGGRETQYFGPGTRLLVL.

This CDR3 is CASSLTYRAYNEQFF. The CDR3 region has the DNA TGTGCCAGCAGCTTAACTTACAGGGCCTACAATGAGCAGTTCTTC. The chain uses TRBV7-3 and TRBJ2-1; D perhaps matches TRBD1 (6 bases). V lost 0 bases to trimming and J lost 2 bases, with 8 bases between them. The CDR3 is 15 residues long. Per the germline V gene, CDR1 is SGHTA and CDR2 is FQGTGA.

The chain employs TRBV29-1 and TRBJ2-6; a possible D gene is TRBD2 (5 bases). The CDR3 is 15 amino acids. CDR1 SQVTM and CDR2 ANQGSEA come from the germline V gene. V lost 6 bases, J lost 2 bases, and 14 bases lay in between. The CDR3 DNA reads TGCAGCGTCCCTCGGGAAGGGACTGGGGCCAACGTCCTGACTTTC. Protein: CSVPREGTGANVLTF. Using reference TRBV29-1 and TRBJ2-6 for the parts outside the CDR3, the full variable domain is SAVISQKPSRDICQRGTSLTIQCQVDSQVTMMFWYRQQPGQSLTLIATANQGSEATYESGFVIDKFPISRPNLTFSTLTVSNMSPEDSSIYLCSVPREGTGANVLTFGAGSRLTVL.

The rearrangement links TRBV29-1 to TRBJ1-2; D perhaps matches TRBD1 (6 bases). Germline V lookup: CDR1 SQVTM, CDR2 ANQGSEA. The CDR3 covers 11 residues. V was shortened by 8 bases and J by 6 bases, with 13 bases between the two germline ends. CDR3 sequence reads: CSSKGVNGYTF. The CDR3 DNA follows: TGCAGCTCAAAGGGGGTAAATGGCTACACCTTC. The full variable domain, its missing parts supplied by reference TRBV29-1 and TRBJ1-2, is SAVISQKPSRDICQRGTSLTIQCQVDSQVTMMFWYRQQPGQSLTLIATANQGSEATYESGFVIDKFPISRPNLTFSTLTVSNMSPEDSSIYLCSSKGVNGYTFGSGTRLTVV.

V gene TRBV11-2 combines with J gene TRBJ2-2; D ambiguous. Germline V gene data show CDR1 as SGHAT and CDR2 as FQNNGV. Trimming removed 5 bases at V and 5 bases at J, with 12 bases between. The CDR3 spans 14 residues. CDR3 residues: CASSPIRGTGELFF. The CDR3 bases are TGTGCCAGCAGCCCTATACGTGGGACCGGGGAGCTGTTTTTT.

Written as DNA, the CDR3 is TGTGCCAGCAGCGCCGTATATGGGACAGGGAACAATGAGCAGTTCTTC. It specifies CASSAVYGTGNNEQFF. V and J are TRBV7-9 and TRBJ2-1; TRBD1 agrees at 9 bases. The CDR3 sequence is 16 residues long. CDR1 and CDR2 (germline): SEHNR, FQNEAQ (reference sequence). Losses at the gene ends were 5 bases for V and 5 bases for J; bases not matched to a gene: 10.

The chain carries TRBV5-1 and TRBJ1-2, with 7 positions matching TRBD1. V lost 6 bases to trimming and J lost 1 base; unmatched junction nucleotides: 6. CDR3 length equals 14 residues. Germline V CDR1 and CDR2: SGHRS, YFSETQ. The CDR3 spells CASNPGGSNYGYTF. The CDR3 DNA is TGCGCCAGCAATCCAGGGGGGAGTAACTATGGCTACACCTTC.

The chain is built from TRBV3-1 (or the pseudogene TRBV3-2) and TRBJ2-5; D might be TRBD2 (6 bases). Trimming removed 3 bases from V and 5 bases from J, with 16 bases in between. Germline V gives CDR1 LGHDT, CDR2 YNNKEL (reference sequence). There are 15 residues in the CDR3. CDR3 in DNA: TGTGCCAGCAGCCAGAGAGGACTACAGGTTGAGACCCAGTACTTC. This encodes CASSQRGLQVETQYF.

This clone was seen only once. The chain combines TRBV6-5 with TRBJ1-2, with a tentative D call TRBD1 (6 bases). CDR1 MNHEY and CDR2 SVGAGI come from the germline V gene. The CDR3 covers 13 residues. Trimming took 7 bases from V and 2 from J, leaving 11 bases between them. In DNA, the CDR3 is TGTGCCAGCAAGGGGGGCCGGAACTATGGCTACACCTTC. Translated, it gives CASKGGRNYGYTF.

This rearrangement joins TRBV7-3 to TRBJ2-5, with no clear D. The length of the CDR3 is 13 residues. The germline CDR1 and CDR2 sequences are SGHTA and FQGTGA. V shed 5 bases and J shed 5 bases, with 12 bases lying between them. The CDR3 DNA sequence: TGTGCCAGCAGCCTAGGAGTAGGGGAGACCCAGTACTTC. It yields the protein CASSLGVGETQYF.

CDR3 region: CASSPLEGVGNSPLHF. CDR3 in DNA: TGTGCCAGCAGCCCTTTGGAGGGGGTAGGTAATTCACCCCTCCACTTT. This chain joins TRBV7-8 and TRBJ1-6, with D possibly matching TRBD1 (6 bases). The CDR3 has 16 amino acids. V lost 5 bases and J 6 bases, leaving 17 bases between the germline ends. CDR1 and CDR2 from the germline V gene are SGHVS and FQNEAQ. The variable domain in full, with the rest retrieved from reference TRBV7-8 and TRBJ1-6, is GAGVSQSPRYKVAKRGQDVALRCDPISGHVSLFWYQQALGQGPEFLTYFQNEAQLDKSGLPSDRFFAERPEGSVSTLKIQRTQQEDSAVYLCASSPLEGVGNSPLHFGNGTRLTVT.

The genes are TRBV18 and TRBJ1-2; no firm D call. CDR3 length: 12 residues. V was pared by 3 bases and J by 5 bases, with 7 bases between. In germline, CDR1 is KGHSH, CDR2 LQKENI. The CDR3 sequence: CASSPTGYGYTF. CDR3 DNA: TGTGCCAGCTCACCGACCGGATATGGCTACACCTTC.

As to this clone: One end of the junction does not line up with germline, which may come from a read error. The V gene is TRBV7-7, the J gene TRBJ2-7; D is ambiguous. This CDR3 comprises 14 residues. Germline V CDR1 and CDR2: SSHAT, FNYEAQ (reference sequence). CDR3 in DNA: TGTGCTAGCAGCTCCCGGTATGTATCCGACGAGCAGTACTTC. Its translation is CASSSRYVSDEQYF.

This clone showed up just once. The V gene is TRBV4-1, the J gene TRBJ1-5; no clear D. The germline gives CDR1 MGHRA, CDR2 YSYEKL. V was trimmed by 2 bases and J by 7 bases, leaving 12 bases between them. CDR3 length equals 14 residues. The CDR3 reads CASSQQELRQPQHF. In nucleotides, the CDR3 is TGCGCCAGCAGCCAACAGGAACTAAGGCAGCCCCAGCATTTT.

CDR3 sequence reads: CASSQGTSNQPQHF. As DNA, the CDR3 is TGTGCCAGCAGCCAAGGGACAAGCAATCAGCCCCAGCATTTT. The chain couples TRBV3-1 (or the pseudogene TRBV3-2) to TRBJ1-5; D possibly corresponds to TRBD1 (5 bases). V lost 1 base to trimming and J lost 1 base, with 5 bases between them. Looked up from germline, CDR1 is LGHDT and CDR2 is YNNKEL (reference sequence). This CDR3 comprises 14 residues.

The chain joins TRBV6-4 to TRBJ1-2; the match to TRBD1 covers 12 bases. The CDR3 is 14 amino acids. Trimming took 4 bases from V and 9 from J; bases not matched to a gene: 6. Germline V gene sequence: CDR1 MRHNA, CDR2 SNTAGT. Here the CDR3 reads CASSAGTGGVSYTF. The CDR3 DNA sequence: TGTGCCAGCAGTGCCGGGACAGGGGGCGTGAGCTACACCTTC.

This rearrangement joins TRBV11-2 to TRBJ2-1; possibly TRBD2 for D (6 bases). Between the trimmed V and J ends, which lost 6 bases and 0 bases, there was a span of 21 bases. CDR1 is SGHAT and CDR2 is FQNNGV in the germline V gene. The length of the CDR3 is 18 residues. CDR3 in amino acids: CASSVITPDYPSYNEQFF. The DNA for the CDR3 is TGTGCCAGCAGTGTAATTACGCCGGACTATCCCTCCTACAATGAGCAGTTCTTC.

The chain uses TRBV28 and TRBJ2-1; 8 bases line up with TRBD2. This CDR3 comprises 15 residues. V lost 5 bases and J lost 9; bases outside the gene matches: 12. CDR1 is MDHEN, CDR2 SYDVKM, per germline. Here the CDR3 DNA reads TGTGCCAGCAGTCCGGGTGAGCGGGAGTTCGTTGAGCAGTTCTTC. It is translated as CASSPGEREFVEQFF.

CDR3 residues: CASRTDRGSYNEQFF. Written as DNA, the CDR3 is TGTGCCAGCAGGACTGACAGGGGCTCCTACAATGAGCAGTTCTTC. This rearrangement joins TRBV3-1 (or the pseudogene TRBV3-2) to TRBJ2-1; the match to TRBD1 covers 8 bases. V was pared by 6 bases and J by 0 bases, with 4 bases of the junction left unmatched. Germline loops: CDR1 LGHDT, CDR2 YNNKEL (reference sequence). The CDR3 totals 15 residues.

V usage is TRBV12-3 or TRBV12-4 and J usage is TRBJ1-2; D is unclear. This CDR3 has 13 residues. V was shortened by 3 bases and J by 4 bases, with 9 bases between the two germline ends. The CDR3: CASSFINSYGYTF. As DNA, the CDR3 is TGTGCCAGCAGTTTTATTAACTCCTATGGCTACACCTTC.

The chain uses TRBV3-1 (or the pseudogene TRBV3-2) and TRBJ2-7; D is ambiguous. The CDR3 is 12 residues long. Per germline, CDR1 LGHDT and CDR2 YNNKEL (reference sequence). V was shortened by 1 base and J by 2 bases, with 3 bases between the two germline ends. CDR3 loop: CASSQVTYEQYF. CDR3 coding DNA: TGTGCCAGCAGCCAAGTCACCTACGAGCAGTACTTC.

The chain employs TRBV11-3 and TRBJ2-3; the D is unclear. The CDR3 runs to 15 residues. Trimming pared 0 bases from V and 4 bases from J, leaving 11 bases between. Germline V lookup: CDR1 SGHNT, CDR2 YENEEA. The CDR3 region has the DNA TGTGCCAGCAGCTTAGACAGTTTGAGTTCAGATACGCAGTATTTT. It encodes CASSLDSLSSDTQYF. The full variable domain, its missing parts supplied by reference TRBV11-3 and TRBJ2-3, is EAGVVQSPRYKIIEKKQPVAFWCNPISGHNTLYWYLQNLGQGPELLIRYENEEAVDDSQLPKDRFSAERLKGVDSTLKIQPAELGDSAVYLCASSLDSLSSDTQYFGPGTRLTVL.

The gene calls are TRBV6-5 and TRBJ1-2; D might be TRBD1 (6 bases). There are 14 residues in the CDR3. Germline CDR1 and CDR2: MNHEY and SVGAGI. The V and J ends lost 6 bases and 4 bases respectively, with 15 bases between them. CDR3 nucleotide sequence: TGTGCCAGCAGGACTATTGGGGGGGCCTATGGCTACACCTTC. Protein: CASRTIGGAYGYTF.